The TCR beta chain described here comes from a study of T cell changes during pregnancy in multiple sclerosis. Repertoires were generated with immunoSEQ multiplex PCR, while TCRdb's copy carries only in-frame clones and drops some. The sample lists 45,000 to 60,000 clones, 80% to 95% occurring once. V was clipped by 2 bases and J by 3 bases; unmatched bases: 5. Germline values: CDR1 SGHNT, CDR2 YYREEE (reference sequence). This CDR3 is built from 15 residues. This TCR was sampled from a female donor in good health, enrolled as a control in a pregnancy study. This material consisted of peripheral blood, taken after pregnancy. The chain recombines TRBV5-4 with TRBJ2-1, with TRBD2 matching 7 bases. CDR3 region: CASSLSLADYNEQFF. The DNA for the CDR3 is TGTGCCAGCAGCTTAAGCCTAGCGGACTACAATGAGCAGTTCTTC.